A selection of T cell receptor beta chains follows, all from one sample in a study of pediatric ulcerative colitis. The table came from immunoSEQ multiplex PCR; TCRdb's copy has only in-frame clones and leaves some out. This sample carries about 64,000 clones, about nine tenths of them seen once, and the ten largest clones take approximately 3.4%. Sequenced material: blood. These receptors were collected from a boy younger than 18 with severe ulcerative colitis. The CDR3 runs from the conserved cysteine through the conserved F or W. The order of the fields is D gene, V gene, clone size, J gene, CDR3 protein, CDR3 DNA. The D gene is left open where the match is weak. Clone sizes are given selectively: once, few, many, or a class where the clone is expanded.

-	TRBV7-9	-	TRBJ2-2	CASSLVGQGTGELFF	TGTGCCAGCAGCTTAGTAGGGCAGGGTACCGGGGAGCTGTTTTTT
-	TRBV28	-	TRBJ1-4	CASSLYSAGNEKLFF	TGTGCCAGCAGTTTATATTCCGCAGGGAATGAAAAACTGTTTTTT
-	TRBV19	-	TRBJ2-7	CASSMGGSTYEQYF	TGTGCCAGTAGTATGGGCGGATCCACCTACGAGCAGTACTTC
-	TRBV7-8	-	TRBJ2-1	CASSLGAIKTNEQFF	TGTGCCAGCAGCTTAGGGGCGATTAAAACTAATGAGCAGTTCTTC
TRBD1	TRBV27	-	TRBJ2-7	CASKPTPGTGTHEQYF	TGTGCCAGCAAACCAACCCCCGGGACAGGGACCCACGAGCAGTACTTC
TRBD2	TRBV11-3	-	TRBJ2-1	CASRGLAGPEQFF	TGTGCCAGCAGGGGACTAGCGGGACCTGAGCAGTTCTTC
-	TRBV5-5	few	TRBJ1-2	CASSLSSYSNYGYTF	TGTGCCAGCAGCTTGAGCAGCTATTCTAACTATGGCTACACCTTC
-	TRBV30	few	TRBJ1-1	CAWSSLRLDMNTEAFF	TGTGCCTGGAGTTCCCTGAGACTTGATATGAACACTGAAGCTTTCTTT
-	TRBV6-1	-	TRBJ2-5	CASSLVGQTFGNF	TGTGCCAGCAGTCTAGTCGGGCAAACGTTCGGGAACTTC
-	TRBV7-3	-	TRBJ2-5	CASSFLGREETQYF	TGTGCCAGCAGCTTTTTAGGACGCGAGGAGACCCAGTACTTC
-	TRBV5-6	-	TRBJ1-1	CASSLRTALMNTEAFF	TGTGCCAGCAGCCTACGGACAGCTCTGATGAACACTGAAGCTTTCTTT
TRBD2	TRBV19	-	TRBJ2-3	CASSTGLAGGTRTDTQYF	TGTGCCAGTAGTACGGGACTAGCGGGAGGGACTCGCACAGATACGCAGTATTTT
-	TRBV19	-	TRBJ1-5	CASKAGNQPQHF	TGTGCCAGTAAGGCCGGAAATCAGCCCCAGCATTTT
-	TRBV11-2	-	TRBJ2-1	CASSLWDPSDEQFF	TGTGCCAGCAGCTTATGGGATCCGAGCGATGAGCAGTTCTTC
-	TRBV18	-	TRBJ2-5	CASSPATRARRETQYF	TGTGCCAGCTCACCCGCCACTAGAGCGAGAAGAGAGACCCAGTACTTC
TRBD1	TRBV27	-	TRBJ2-1	CASSQGQAEQFF	TGTGCCAGCAGTCAGGGACAGGCCGAGCAGTTCTTC
-	TRBV10-3	-	TRBJ2-3	CATSGDTQYF	TGTGCCACCAGTGGAGATACGCAGTATTTT
-	TRBV6-1	-	TRBJ1-2	CASSDFLQDALYYGYTF	TGTGCCAGCAGTGATTTTCTACAGGATGCACTTTACTATGGCTACACCTTC
-	TRBV13	-	TRBJ2-1	CASSTTDSSYNEQFF	TGTGCCAGCAGCACGACTGACAGCTCCTACAATGAGCAGTTCTTC
TRBD2	TRBV30	-	TRBJ2-7	CAWGLAGGNLAEYF	TGTGCCTGGGGACTAGCGGGAGGAAATTTGGCGGAGTACTTC
-	TRBV4-1	-	TRBJ2-7	CASSQAGRVNEQYF	TGCGCCAGCAGCCAAGCCGGGAGAGTCAACGAGCAGTACTTC
-	TRBV10-3	once	TRBJ1-1	CAISELIGRIDTEAFF	TGTGCCATCAGTGAACTCATAGGTAGGATCGACACTGAAGCTTTCTTT
TRBD1	TRBV5-8	-	TRBJ1-1	CASSFWTQGGEAFF	TGTGCCAGCAGCTTTTGGACCCAAGGGGGCGAAGCTTTCTTT
TRBD1	TRBV4-2	-	TRBJ2-1	CASSQDLGQKNHNEQFF	TGTGCCAGCAGCCAAGATTTGGGACAGAAAAATCACAATGAGCAGTTCTTC
-	TRBV6-6	-	TRBJ1-4	CASSYGTTNEKLFF	TGTGCCAGCAGTTACGGGACAACTAATGAAAAACTGTTTTTT
-	TRBV28	-	TRBJ1-2	CASLGGSGYTF	TGTGCCAGCCTTGGGGGGTCTGGCTACACCTTC
TRBD2	TRBV5-1	-	TRBJ2-3	CASSEGAGTDTQYF	TGCGCCAGCAGTGAGGGAGCGGGAACAGATACGCAGTATTTT
-	TRBV10-3	-	TRBJ2-1	CAIRATLDQTPHNEQFF	TGTGCCATCAGGGCCACCTTGGACCAAACACCCCACAATGAGCAGTTCTTC
-	TRBV13	-	TRBJ1-1	CASRRVVWDNTEAFF	TGTGCCAGCCGGAGGGTAGTCTGGGATAACACTGAAGCTTTCTTT
TRBD1	TRBV4-3	-	TRBJ1-5	CASSQTGANQPQHF	TGCGCCAGCAGTCAGACAGGGGCCAATCAGCCCCAGCATTTT
TRBD2	TRBV10-3	-	TRBJ2-1	CAISGGWDYNNEQFF	TGTGCCATCAGTGGAGGGTGGGACTACAACAATGAGCAGTTCTTC
-	TRBV6-5	-	TRBJ1-2	CASRPPADNYGYTF	TGTGCCAGCAGACCCCCGGCAGATAACTATGGCTACACCTTC
TRBD1	TRBV5-4	once	TRBJ1-5	CASSSWTGSKMYQPQHF	TGTGCCAGCAGCTCCTGGACAGGGTCGAAAATGTATCAGCCCCAGCATTTT
-	TRBV11-3	-	TRBJ2-2	CASGVGQNTGELFF	TGTGCCAGCGGTGTAGGGCAGAACACCGGGGAGCTGTTTTTT
-	TRBV27	-	TRBJ2-3	CASSIPYGTDTQYF	TGTGCCAGCAGTATCCCTTACGGCACAGATACGCAGTATTTT
TRBD2	TRBV11-3	-	TRBJ2-6	CASSLGPQREGSGALLTF	TGTGCCAGCAGCTTAGGGCCGCAGCGGGAGGGGTCTGGGGCCCTCCTGACTTTC